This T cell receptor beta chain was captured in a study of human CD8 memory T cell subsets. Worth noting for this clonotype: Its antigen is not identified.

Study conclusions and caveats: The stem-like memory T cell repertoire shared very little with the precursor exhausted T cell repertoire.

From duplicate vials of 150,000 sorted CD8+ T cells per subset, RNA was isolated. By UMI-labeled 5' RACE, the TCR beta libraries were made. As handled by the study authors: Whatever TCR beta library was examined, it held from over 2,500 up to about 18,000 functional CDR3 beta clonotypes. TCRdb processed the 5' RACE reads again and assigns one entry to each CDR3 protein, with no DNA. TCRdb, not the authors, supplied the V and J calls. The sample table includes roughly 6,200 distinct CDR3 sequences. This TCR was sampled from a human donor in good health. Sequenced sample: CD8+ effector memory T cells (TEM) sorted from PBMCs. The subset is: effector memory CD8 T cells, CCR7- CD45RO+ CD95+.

This CDR3 reads CASSSARGWGTEAFF. The chain is built from TRBV12-3 or TRBV12-4 and TRBJ1-1; TCRdb calls TRBD1, which cannot be checked without DNA. The CDR3 spans 15 residues.